This paragraph covers one TCR beta chain sequence. This clone was found a few times. The antigen this receptor binds is unknown. No base-level quality is on record; no much larger clone is a single base apart. This entry belongs to a study of shared clonotypes between healthy human individuals (dated by TCRdb to 2018 to 2021). In the study overall: The cohort comprised a couple of women and a few men aged 18 to 49 years. To estimate repertoire size and how much clonotypes are shared between individuals, the study performed deep sequencing of blood TCR repertoires from roughly five healthy adults. Between about 0.8 and 9 billion PBMCs per donor were obtained by leukapheresis. For each donor, three plates each were used for CD4 naive and CD4 memory, two plates were used for CD8 naive, and one plate was used for CD8 memory. Libraries were prepared and TCR repertoires were sequenced by different laboratories using diverse techniques, in order to increase sequencing depth and limit assay-specific biases. Findings and caveats that apply to the study as a whole: Sampling was restricted to blood, and TCR repertoires in tissue are likely to differ from TCR repertoires in blood. Higher generation probabilities were observed for clonotypes shared by all four sorted-subset donors than for non-shared clonotypes. Incomplete sequencing was indicated by rarefaction of sorted-subset datasets, despite the large sequencing depth. Approximately 5% of naive CD4, around 3.6% of naive CD8, approximately 2% of memory CD4, and 0.4% of memory CD8 clonotypes were shared across several donors. Pairwise subsampling led to the expectation that sequencing depth would affect the degree of clonotype sharing among donors. Because the study included a small number of donors, the genetic and exposure-history diversity represented was limited. Naive subsets generally had larger estimated clonotype richness than memory subsets.

Using the deep immunoSEQ assay, TCR CDR3 regions were amplified from genomic DNA by multiplex PCR. Genomic DNA extracted from each cell subset was distributed evenly over all wells of several immunoSEQ 96-well plates, and each plate served as one replicate. For sorted subsets, about 200 ng genomic DNA, equal to tens of thousands of T cell genomes, was loaded into each replicate PCR. Purified libraries were measured with a Qubit 3.0 fluorometer, size-checked on a Bioanalyzer 2100, and measured again with the KAPA Library Quantification kit. A separate single-read 150-cycle Illumina NextSeq 550 flow cell was used to sequence each immunoSEQ 96-well plate. The paper's data handling went like this. The immunoSEQ output contained only junctional sequences without quality scores, so filtering could not match that applied to full-length reads. Sequences were annotated with PyIR, a Python wrapper for IgBLAST v1.9, and V/J genes and CDR3 were assigned using IMGT germline references. Reads with weak V/J assignments (E-value above 1e-6), missing CDR3, stop codons, out-of-frame junctions, or ambiguous translated residues were removed. V3J clonotypes were defined by identical inferred V gene, J gene, and CDR3 amino acid sequence. The percentage overlap between two repertoires was calculated by dividing the number of shared unique clonotypes by the size of the smaller repertoire. Three approaches were used to assess repertoire richness: RTK rarefaction, the Chao1 estimator, and Recon v2.1 estimates of unobserved clonotypes. For all TCRbeta clonotypes obtained by the gDNA method from a few donors, generation probabilities were computed with OLGA. TCRdb re-hosts the immuneACCESS table, in-frame sequences only. Its copies lack some clones; in the studies checked, an unresolved V gene accounts for under half of them, and the cause for the rest is not known. Clone size and the V and J calls come from that table; the DNA yielded D and trimming. This sample comprises a few million clones, more than 80% of them detected only once. The ten top clones hold under 0.45% of the sample.

The donors were healthy, HIV-negative adults with no recently reported acute infections or vaccinations. Every donor was a Caucasian adult residing in Nashville, Tennessee, USA. CD4+ T cells were enriched by magnetic negative selection, after which naive cells were positively selected on CD45RA and the negative fraction was taken as the memory subset. After blood collection by leukapheresis, PBMCs were isolated using Ficoll-Histopaque density gradient centrifugation and then cryopreserved in the vapor phase of liquid nitrogen. Purity and quantity of every magnetically sorted T cell population were checked by analytical flow cytometry. From each sorted fraction, genomic DNA was isolated and quantified by UV absorbance on a Nanodrop 2000c. CDR1 and CDR2, looked up from the germline V gene, are LGHNA and YNFKEQ. CDR3 length: 13 amino acids, cysteine to phenylalanine. The CDR3 DNA has 39 bases and is translated from base 1. V sheds 0 bases and J sheds 5 bases, leaving 8 bases between their ends.

The receptor chain draws on TRBV4-2 and TRBJ2-7; TRBD1 could be the D gene, as 5 bases match. The source is a man younger than 35 in good health. Some clones in this sample may be carry-over from other donors' samples. Input material: naive CD4+ T cells from PBMCs. Interpreted using the paper, the cell subset or site label stands for: CD45RA+ positively selected. The CDR3 protein sequence reads: CASSQDQGDEQYF. The sequenced DNA: TGTGCCAGCAGCCAAGATCAGGGCGACGAGCAGTACTTC.